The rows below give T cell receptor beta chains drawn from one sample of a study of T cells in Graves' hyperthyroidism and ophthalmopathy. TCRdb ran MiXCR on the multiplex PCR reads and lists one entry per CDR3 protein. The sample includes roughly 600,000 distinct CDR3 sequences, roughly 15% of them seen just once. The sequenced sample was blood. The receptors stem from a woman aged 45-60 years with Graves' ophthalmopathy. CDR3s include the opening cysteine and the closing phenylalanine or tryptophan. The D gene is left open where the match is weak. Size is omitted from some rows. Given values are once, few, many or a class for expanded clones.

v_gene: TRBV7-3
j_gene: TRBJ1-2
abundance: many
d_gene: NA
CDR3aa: CASSQGPNYGYTF
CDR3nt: TGTGCCAGCAGCCAGGGCCCTAACTATGGCTACACCTTC

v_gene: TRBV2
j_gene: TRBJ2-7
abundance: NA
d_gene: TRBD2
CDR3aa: CTSSEYVLAGDTYEQYF
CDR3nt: TGTACCAGCAGTGAATATGTTCTAGCGGGAGACACCTACGAGCAGTACTTC

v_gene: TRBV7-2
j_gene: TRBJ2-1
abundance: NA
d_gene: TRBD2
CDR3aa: CASSSGLAGINEQFF
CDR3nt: TGTGCCAGCAGCTCGGGACTAGCGGGAATCAATGAGCAGTTCTTC

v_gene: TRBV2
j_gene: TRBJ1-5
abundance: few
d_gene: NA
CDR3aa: CASRASRGNQPQHF
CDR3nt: TGTGCCAGCAGGGCTAGCAGGGGTAATCAGCCCCAGCATTTT

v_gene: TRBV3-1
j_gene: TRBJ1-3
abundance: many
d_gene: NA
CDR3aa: CASSQAGAGNTIYF
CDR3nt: TGTGCCAGCAGCCAAGCGGGAGCTGGAAACACCATATATTTT

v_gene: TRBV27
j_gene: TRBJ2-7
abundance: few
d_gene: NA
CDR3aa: CASSPLNGRDEQYF
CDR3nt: TGTGCCAGCAGTCCCTTAAATGGACGGGACGAGCAGTACTTC

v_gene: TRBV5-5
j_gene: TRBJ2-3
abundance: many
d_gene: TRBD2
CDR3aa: CASSRTSHPGDTQYF
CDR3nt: TGTGCCAGCAGCAGGACTAGTCACCCCGGAGATACGCAGTATTTT

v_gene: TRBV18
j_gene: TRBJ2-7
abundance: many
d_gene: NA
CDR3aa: CASSPQPGPYEQYF
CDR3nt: TGTGCCAGCTCACCACAACCGGGGCCCTACGAGCAGTACTTC

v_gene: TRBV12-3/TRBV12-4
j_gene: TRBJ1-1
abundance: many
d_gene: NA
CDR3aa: CASSLIAGTNTEAFF
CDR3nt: TGTGCCAGCAGTTTAATCGCAGGGACTAACACTGAAGCTTTCTTT

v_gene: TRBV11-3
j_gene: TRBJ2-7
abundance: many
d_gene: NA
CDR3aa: CASSSWATENLWYF
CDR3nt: TGTGCCAGCAGCTCATGGGCCACCGAGAACCTTTGGTACTTC

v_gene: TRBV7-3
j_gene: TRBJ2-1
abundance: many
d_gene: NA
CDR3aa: CASSSDSSPGNEQFF
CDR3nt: TGTGCCAGCAGCTCGGACTCTTCTCCGGGCAATGAGCAGTTCTTC

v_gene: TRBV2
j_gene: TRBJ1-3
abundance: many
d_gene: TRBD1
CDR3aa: CAGGDRGSSNTIYF
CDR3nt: TGTGCCGGAGGGGACAGGGGAAGCTCGAACACCATATATTTT

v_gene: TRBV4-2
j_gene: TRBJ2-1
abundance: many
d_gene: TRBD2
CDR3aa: CASSHPSGREYNEQFF
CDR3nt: TGTGCCAGCAGCCATCCTAGCGGGAGGGAATACAATGAGCAGTTCTTC

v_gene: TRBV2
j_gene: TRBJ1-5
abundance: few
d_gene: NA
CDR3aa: CASRNREGQPQHF
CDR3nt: TGTGCCAGCAGGAACAGGGAAGGGCAGCCCCAGCATTTT

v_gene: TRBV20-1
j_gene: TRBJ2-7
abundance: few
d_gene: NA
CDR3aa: CNARLRFSYEQYF
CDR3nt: TGCAATGCTAGACTACGCTTCTCCTACGAGCAGTACTTC

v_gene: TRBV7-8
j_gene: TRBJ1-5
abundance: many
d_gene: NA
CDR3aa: CASSLLYRDSNQPQHF
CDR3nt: TGTGCCAGCAGCCTATTATACAGGGATAGCAATCAGCCCCAGCATTTT

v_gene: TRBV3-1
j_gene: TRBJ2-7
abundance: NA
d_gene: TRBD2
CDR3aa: CASSQTTSGYEQYF
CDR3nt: TGTGCCAGCAGCCAAACTACTAGCGGCTACGAGCAGTACTTC

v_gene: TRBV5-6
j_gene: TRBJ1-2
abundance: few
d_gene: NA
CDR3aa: CASSSREGYTF
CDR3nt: TGTGCCAGCAGCTCTCGGGAGGGCTACACCTTC

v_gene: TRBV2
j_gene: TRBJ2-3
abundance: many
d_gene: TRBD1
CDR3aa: CASTSGTGSPGTQYF
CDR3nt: TGTGCCAGCACCTCCGGGACAGGGAGCCCCGGTACGCAGTATTTT

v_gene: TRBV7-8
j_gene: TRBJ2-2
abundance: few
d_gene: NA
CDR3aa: CASSIPGLVNTGELFF
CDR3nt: TGTGCCAGCAGCATTCCGGGACTGGTGAACACCGGGGAGCTGTTTTTT

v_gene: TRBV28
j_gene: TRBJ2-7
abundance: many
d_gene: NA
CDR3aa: CASSFPKGSSYEQYF
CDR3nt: TGTGCCAGCAGTTTTCCTAAGGGGAGCTCCTACGAGCAGTACTTC

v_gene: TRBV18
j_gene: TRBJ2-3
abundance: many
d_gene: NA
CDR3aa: CASSQQESTDTQYF
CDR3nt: TGTGCCAGCTCACAACAGGAAAGCACAGATACGCAGTATTTT

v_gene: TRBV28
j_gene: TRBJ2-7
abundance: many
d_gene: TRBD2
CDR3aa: CASSFRTSGPSSYEQYF
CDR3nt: TGTGCCAGCAGTTTCAGGACTAGCGGCCCCAGCTCCTACGAGCAGTACTTC

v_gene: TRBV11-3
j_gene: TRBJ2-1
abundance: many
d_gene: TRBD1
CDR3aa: CASSLVGQGYDEQFF
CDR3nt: TGTGCCAGCAGCTTAGTGGGACAGGGTTATGATGAGCAGTTCTTC

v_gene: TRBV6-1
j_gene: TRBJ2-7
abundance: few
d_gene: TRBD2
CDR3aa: CASSNRPPGLAGGFNEQYF
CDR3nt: TGTGCCAGCAGTAACCGACCGCCGGGACTAGCGGGAGGGTTCAACGAGCAGTACTTC

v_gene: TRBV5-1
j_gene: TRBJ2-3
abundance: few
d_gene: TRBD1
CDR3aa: CASSSLLRWDRATSTDTQYF
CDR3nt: TGCGCCAGCAGCTCTCTCCTACGATGGGACAGGGCCACTAGCACAGATACGCAGTATTTT

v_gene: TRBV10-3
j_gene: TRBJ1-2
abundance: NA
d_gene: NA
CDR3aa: CAISEGSDFYGYTF
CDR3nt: TGTGCCATCAGTGAGGGGTCCGACTTCTATGGCTACACCTTC

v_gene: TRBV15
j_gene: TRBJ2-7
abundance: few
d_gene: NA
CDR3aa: CATSRDLLGGGSSYEQYF
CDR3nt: TGTGCCACCAGCAGAGATTTATTGGGCGGGGGCAGTTCCTACGAGCAGTACTTC

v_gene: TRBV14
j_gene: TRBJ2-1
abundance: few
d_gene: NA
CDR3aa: CASSQRFGTHFSYNEQFF
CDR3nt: TGTGCCAGCAGCCAAAGGTTCGGGACCCACTTCTCCTACAATGAGCAGTTCTTC

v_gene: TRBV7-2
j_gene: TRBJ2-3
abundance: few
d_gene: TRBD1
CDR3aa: CASSLVGTGPDTQYF
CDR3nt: TGTGCCAGCAGCTTAGTAGGGACAGGTCCAGATACGCAGTATTTT

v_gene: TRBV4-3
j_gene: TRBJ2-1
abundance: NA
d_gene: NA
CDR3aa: CASSPRAAGNEQFF
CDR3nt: TGCGCCAGCAGCCCGAGGGCAGCGGGTAATGAGCAGTTCTTC

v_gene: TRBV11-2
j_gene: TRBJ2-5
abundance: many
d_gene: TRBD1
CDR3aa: CASGLTGGVRTQYF
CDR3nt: TGTGCCAGCGGACTGACAGGGGGGGTTCGGACCCAGTACTTC

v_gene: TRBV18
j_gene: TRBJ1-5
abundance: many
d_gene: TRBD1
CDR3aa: CASSPPTGGRQPQHF
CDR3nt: TGTGCCAGCTCACCTCCGACAGGGGGACGTCAGCCCCAGCATTTT

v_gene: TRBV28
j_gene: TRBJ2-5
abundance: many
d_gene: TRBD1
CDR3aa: CASSLGGHRGQETQYF
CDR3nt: TGTGCCAGCAGTTTAGGAGGGCACAGGGGGCAAGAGACCCAGTACTTC